This is a list of T cell receptor beta chains from one sample in a study of shared clonotypes between healthy human individuals. TCRdb's copy holds only in-frame clones and misses some; the assay was immunoSEQ multiplex PCR. The profile shows some 1.4 million clones, approximately 97% of them singletons. The source material was naive CD4+ T cells sorted from blood. Receptors were obtained from a young man in good health. CDR3s leave out the opening cysteine and the closing phenylalanine or tryptophan.

v_call,j_call,cdr3_aa
TRBV10-3,TRBJ2-4,AISESAEAKNIQY
TRBV6-5,TRBJ2-1,ASSYDGLDYNEQF
TRBV27,TRBJ2-7,ASSSMRSAEQY
TRBV6-6,TRBJ2-7,ASSYSWLDNTYEQY
TRBV30,TRBJ2-5,AWSRLMETQY
TRBV11-2,TRBJ2-3,ASSLDPIADTQY
TRBV20-1,TRBJ2-3,SVYGTDTQY
TRBV5-5,TRBJ2-3,ASSLSLSTDTQY
TRBV11-2,TRBJ1-4,ASSLDPVPTEKLF
TRBV9,TRBJ2-5,ASSPHTEETQY